The present TCR beta chain was sequenced within a study of T cell responses to AZD1222 COVID-19 vaccine. Study results and limitations: The repertoires were collected only after the peak T cell response.

Trimming at V came to 9 bases and at J to 5 bases, leaving 12 bases not matched to a gene. Germline V gene data show CDR1 as LNHDA and CDR2 as SQIVND (reference sequence). The CDR3 consists of 14 residues. Some clones are missing from TCRdb's copy, which holds only in-frame ones; the method was immunoSEQ multiplex PCR. In the table there are approximately 110,000 clones, roughly 90% of which are singletons. As for this clone: The antigen is unknown.

The chain has TRBV19 and TRBJ1-2, with 7 bases matching TRBD1. The sequence derives from an adult in good health. The sequences come from peripheral blood, collected on day 0 of AZD1222 vaccination. The CDR3: CASYNRDRGYGYTF. The CDR3 coding sequence is TGTGCCAGCTATAATAGGGACAGAGGTTATGGCTACACCTTC.